This T cell receptor beta chain was identified during a study of CD4 T cells in relation to SARS-CoV-2 and coronaviruses. Points from the study as a whole: In around two thirds of donors, memory CD4+ clonotypes crossrecognized SARS-CoV-2 and at least one common cold coronavirus spike.

Unexposed donor CD4+ T cells date from about 2010-2018, before the COVID-19 pandemic. Cryopreserved PBMCs were CD4-enriched, then split into naive and memory cells. Germline-derived CDR1 and CDR2 are MDHEN and SYDVKM. V shed 6 bases and J 5 bases; nucleotides not matched to a gene: 6. The CDR3 runs 13 residues. Naive and memory CD4+ T cell DNA was deep-sequenced without culture. Produced via immunoSEQ multiplex PCR; TCRdb's table is partial and in-frame only. The data show more than 55,000 clones, with 75% to 90% seen just once and 1.3% to 1.5% held by the top ten. Of note for this clone: The antigen is not known.

The source is a human donor in good health. The sequenced material came from memory CD4+ T cells from PBMCs. The rearrangement joins TRBV28 to TRBJ2-7; 8 bases map to TRBD1. CDR3 DNA sequence: TGTGCCAGCAGAATGGACAGGGTCAACGAGCAGTACTTC. It yields the protein CASRMDRVNEQYF.